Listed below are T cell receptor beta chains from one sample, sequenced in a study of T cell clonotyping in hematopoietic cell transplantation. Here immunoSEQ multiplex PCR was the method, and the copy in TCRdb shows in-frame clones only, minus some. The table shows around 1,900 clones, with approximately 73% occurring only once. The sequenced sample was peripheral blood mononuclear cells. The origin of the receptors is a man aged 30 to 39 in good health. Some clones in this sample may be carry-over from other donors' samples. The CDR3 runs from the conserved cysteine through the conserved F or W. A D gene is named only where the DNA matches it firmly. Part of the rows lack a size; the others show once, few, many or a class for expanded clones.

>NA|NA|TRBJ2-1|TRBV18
TGTGCCAGCTCACCGGAGCGGACGAGCTCCTACAATGAGCAGTTCTTC
CASSPERTSSYNEQFF
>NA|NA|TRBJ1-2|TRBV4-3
TGCGCCAGCAGCCAAGATCCGGCGGCCTTCTATGGCTACACCTTC
CASSQDPAAFYGYTF
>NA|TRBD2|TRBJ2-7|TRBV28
TGTGCCAGCAGCAAACTAGCGGGGTCCTACGAGCAGTACTTC
CASSKLAGSYEQYF
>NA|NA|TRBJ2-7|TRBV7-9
TGTGCCAGCAGCTCCCCCCCCAGTAGCTCCTACGAGCAGTACTTC
CASSSPPSSSYEQYF
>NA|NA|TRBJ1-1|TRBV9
TGTGCCAGCAGCTCCTTGGGGCAGAACACTGAAGCTCTCTTT
CASSSLGQNTEALF
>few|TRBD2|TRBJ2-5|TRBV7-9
TGTGCCAGCAGCTTAGGACTAGCGGACTTGTACCAAGAGACCCAGTACTTC
CASSLGLADLYQETQYF
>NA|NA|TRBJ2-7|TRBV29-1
TGCAGCGTTGAAGTGGGGCCCGAGCAGTACTTC
CSVEVGPEQYF
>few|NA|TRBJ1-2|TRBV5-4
TGTGCCAGCAGCTTTCGCCGGAGCCTAAGTTACTATGGCTACACCTTC
CASSFRRSLSYYGYTF
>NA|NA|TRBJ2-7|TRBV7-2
TGTGCCAGCAGCGATACGCTATCCTACGAGCAGTACTTC
CASSDTLSYEQYF
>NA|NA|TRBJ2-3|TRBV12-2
TGTGCAAGTCGCTTTCCTTCTAGCGGGAGGGCCGGTAGGGCAGATACGCAGTATTTT
CASRFPSSGRAGRADTQYF
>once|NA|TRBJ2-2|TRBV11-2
TGTGCCAGCAGCTTCCGCGATAGCACCGGGGAGCTGTTTTTT
CASSFRDSTGELFF
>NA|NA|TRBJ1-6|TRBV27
TGTGCCAGCAGTCCCATGTGGGGCTCACCCCTCCACTTT
CASSPMWGSPLHF
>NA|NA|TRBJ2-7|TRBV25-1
TGTGCCAGCAGTGAATCCCCCTCGGGGGTGGAGCAGTACTTC
CASSESPSGVEQYF
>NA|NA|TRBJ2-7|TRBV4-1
TGCGCCAGTAGCGAAGGGTGGACCTACGAGCAGTACTTC
CASSEGWTYEQYF
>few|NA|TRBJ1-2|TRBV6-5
TGTGCCAGCAGCTTGGGGGGGGATGGCTACACCTTC
CASSLGGDGYTF
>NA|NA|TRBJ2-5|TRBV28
TGTGCCAGCAGCCCCCTCGGTATAGAAGAGACCCAGTACTTC
CASSPLGIEETQYF
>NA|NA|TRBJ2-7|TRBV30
TGTGCCTGGAGTCACGGGACACCTTACGAGCAGTACTTC
CAWSHGTPYEQYF
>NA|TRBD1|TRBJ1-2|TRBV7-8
TGTGCCAGCAGCTTGACAGGGGACGACTATGGCTACACCTTC
CASSLTGDDYGYTF
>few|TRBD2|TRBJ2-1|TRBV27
TGTGCCAGCAGTCCCGGGACTAGCGGGATCAATGAGCAGTTCTTC
CASSPGTSGINEQFF
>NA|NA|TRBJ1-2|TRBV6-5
TGTGCCAGCAGCCCCCATACAGACGGCTATGGCTACACCTTC
CASSPHTDGYGYTF